What follows are 18 T cell receptor beta chains derived from one specimen sequenced in a study of T cell responses to AZD1222 COVID-19 vaccine. Clones were sequenced by immunoSEQ multiplex PCR, and TCRdb holds only the in-frame ones, with some missing. The table has around 180,000 clones, approximately 90% seen once; the top ten hold 26%. The specimen was peripheral blood, collected 28 days after the second AZD1222 dose. The receptors were sampled from an adult who received the AZD1222 COVID-19 vaccine.

The CDR3 DNA sequence: TGTGCCAGCTCACCACCGATTCAGGCGGATTCACCCCTCCACTTT. Translation: CASSPPIQADSPLHF. The V gene is TRBV18, the J gene TRBJ1-6; D gene unclear. V lost 0 bases to trimming and J lost 8 bases, with 11 bases between them. CDR3 length equals 15 residues. Germline CDR1 is KGHSH and CDR2 is LQKENI.

This rearrangement joins TRBV5-1 to TRBJ2-5; tentative D call: TRBD2 (6 bases). The length of the CDR3 is 15 residues. Trimming stripped 4 bases from V and 4 bases from J, with 17 bases between. Germline V gene sequence: CDR1 SGHRS, CDR2 YFSETQ. The CDR3 sequence: CASSPGTPRGETQYF. DNA for the CDR3: TGCGCCAGCAGCCCGGGGACTCCCCGAGGAGAGACCCAGTACTTC.

The chain joins TRBV5-1 to TRBJ2-2; TRBD2 agrees at 8 bases. The germline V gene encodes CDR1 SGHRS and CDR2 YFSETQ. J was trimmed by 1 base and V by 4 bases; bases with no gene match: 9. The CDR3 is made up of 17 amino acids. The CDR3 is CASSPSGLAQNTGELFF. The CDR3, as DNA: TGCGCCAGCAGCCCATCCGGACTAGCACAGAACACCGGGGAGCTGTTTTTT.

The CDR3 here is CASSRGLAGGWNEQFF. The DNA of the CDR3 is TGTGCCAGCAGCCGCGGACTAGCGGGAGGTTGGAATGAGCAGTTCTTC. The V call is TRBV3-1 (or the pseudogene TRBV3-2), the J call TRBJ2-1; 14 bases map to TRBD2. Germline V gene data show CDR1 as LGHDT and CDR2 as YNNKEL (reference sequence). The CDR3 runs to 16 residues. V shed 4 bases and J 7 bases; nucleotides not matched to a gene: 6.

The chain has TRBV9 and TRBJ2-7, with D possibly matching TRBD1 (6 bases). Trimming took 0 bases from V and 7 from J, leaving 14 bases between them. The CDR3 length is 14 residues. Looked up from germline, CDR1 is SGDLS and CDR2 is YYNGEE. CDR3 protein: CASSVAGSRGEQYF. In nucleotides, the CDR3 is TGTGCCAGCAGCGTAGCTGGCAGCAGGGGAGAGCAGTACTTC.

The V call is TRBV6-5, the J call TRBJ1-2; no definite D call. This CDR3 contains 15 residues. The germline V and J ends were trimmed by 6 bases and 8 bases, with 22 bases remaining between them. Germline assignment: CDR1 MNHEY and CDR2 SVGAGI. In DNA form, the CDR3 reads TGTGCCAGCAGCCAACGTGTGCGGCAGATCAGAGGCTACACCTTC. Translated, it gives CASSQRVRQIRGYTF.

The V and J genes are TRBV19 and TRBJ1-3, with D hard to call. This CDR3 has 14 amino acids. The V end was cut by 4 bases, the J end by 2 bases, with 9 bases between. Germline-derived CDR1 and CDR2 are LNHDA and SQIVND (reference sequence). For the CDR3, the DNA is TGTGCCAGTAGTAACCAAGTCGCTGGAAACACCATATATTTT. It codes for CASSNQVAGNTIYF.

The rearrangement uses TRBV5-8 and TRBJ2-7; 8 bases are shared with TRBD1. Germline CDR1 reads SGHTS; CDR2 reads YDEGEE. There are 15 residues in the CDR3. Trimming cost V 2 bases and J 3 bases; bases outside gene matches: 7. The CDR3: CASSFLLGQGYEQYF. CDR3 DNA sequence: TGTGCCAGCAGCTTTCTTCTAGGACAGGGCTACGAGCAGTACTTC.

The CDR3 loop reads CASSPAGRGVFEGAQYF. In DNA, the CDR3 is TGCGCCAGCAGTCCTGCGGGGAGAGGGGTCTTCGAGGGGGCCCAGTACTTC. V is TRBV23-1 and J is TRBJ2-5; D may correspond to TRBD1 or TRBD2 (6 bases each). TRBV23-1 is an ORF; its function is uncertain. The length of the CDR3 is 17 residues. Between the trimmed V and J ends, which lost 4 bases and 9 bases, there was a span of 27 bases.

The rearrangement links TRBV25-1 to TRBJ2-7, with 7 bases identical to TRBD1. Germline assignment: CDR1 MGHDK and CDR2 SYGVNS. The CDR3 has 13 amino acids. J gave up 0 bases and V 6 bases, and 2 bases lay outside the gene matches. The CDR3 bases are TGTGCCAGCAGACAGGGGTACTCCTACGAGCAGTACTTC. Its translation: CASRQGYSYEQYF.

The rearrangement joins TRBV27 to TRBJ2-7; D is ambiguous. Per germline, CDR1 MNHEY and CDR2 SMNVEV (reference sequence). Deletions cut 3 bases from V and 7 bases from J, with 4 bases between. The CDR3 runs 10 residues. As DNA, the CDR3 is TGTGCCAGCAGTTTGAGGGAGCAGTACTTC. Translating it yields CASSLREQYF.

The rearrangement uses TRBV5-1 and TRBJ1-2; TRBD1 agrees at 9 bases. The CDR3 extends over 14 amino acids. Germline V gives CDR1 SGHRS, CDR2 YFSETQ. Trimming took 3 bases from V and 5 from J; bases not matched to a gene: 5. The CDR3 coding sequence is TGCGCCAGCAGCTGGGACAGGGACGAATATGGCTACACCTTC. It codes for CASSWDRDEYGYTF.

J is TRBJ2-7 and V is TRBV21-1; TRBD1, as called in the table, went unchecked against the DNA. TRBV21-1 corresponds to a pseudogene. The CDR3 is made up of 15 amino acids. CDR3 region: CASSRQGAPAYEQYF. DNA for the CDR3: TGTGCCAGCAGCAGGCAGGGGGCGCCGGCCTACGAGCAGTACTTC.

This clone was seen a handful of times. The chain joins TRBV12-3 or TRBV12-4 to TRBJ1-1, with D unclear. Trimming removed 3 bases from V and 6 bases from J, with 8 bases in between. The CDR3 loop spans 12 amino acids. CDR3 nucleotide sequence: TGTGCCAGCAGTTTCCGGATCGCTGAAGCTTTCTTT. Protein product: CASSFRIAEAFF.

The chain uses TRBV7-9 and TRBJ1-5; possible D gene TRBD1, 5 bases. Germline values: CDR1 SEHNR, CDR2 FQNEAQ (reference sequence). V gave up 4 bases and J gave up 0 bases, with 7 bases separating them. The CDR3 contains 14 residues. This CDR3 is CASSWDYSNQPQHF. The CDR3 DNA reads as TGTGCCAGCAGCTGGGACTATAGCAATCAGCCCCAGCATTTT.

The gene calls are TRBV7-2 and TRBJ2-1, with D unresolved. This CDR3 comprises 15 residues. Germline V gene lookup returns CDR1 SGHTA and CDR2 FQGNSA. V was clipped by 1 base and J by 2 bases, with 9 bases between them. Here the CDR3 DNA reads TGTGCCAGCAGCTTAGATCAGCCTCCCTACAATGAGCAGTTCTTC. This gives the protein CASSLDQPPYNEQFF.

The genes are TRBV5-6 and TRBJ2-7, with D possibly being TRBD1 (6 bases). The CDR3 totals 15 residues. The V gene's germline CDR1 is SGHDT and CDR2 YYEEEE. V lost 0 bases and J lost 0, with 10 bases in between. CDR3 loop: CASSLGPGHSYEQYF. The CDR3 coding sequence is TGTGCCAGCAGCTTGGGGCCGGGACACTCCTACGAGCAGTACTTC.

This chain connects TRBV28 to TRBJ2-1, with 9 bases fitting TRBD1. Unmatched junction bases numbered 5, after V lost 1 base and J lost 4 bases. CDR1 MDHEN and CDR2 SYDVKM come from the germline V gene. The CDR3 has 16 amino acids. The CDR3: CASSLSGQGMYNEQFF. The CDR3 nucleotides read TGTGCCAGCAGTTTATCGGGACAGGGAATGTACAATGAGCAGTTCTTC.